This entry concerns a single T cell receptor (beta chain). Its target is not known. Trimming shortened V by 5 bases and J by 1 base, and 12 bases separated the two germline ends. Germline loops: CDR1 SQVTM, CDR2 ANQGSEA. The length of the CDR3 is 13 residues. All of the sorted populations showed purity greater than 95%. Expressed TCRB transcripts were sequenced after all isolated RNA was converted to cDNA. Repertoires were generated with immunoSEQ multiplex PCR, while TCRdb's copy carries only in-frame clones and drops some. The sample includes roughly 150,000 clones, 7.8% of them seen just once. The sample belongs to a study of beta chain features in type 1 diabetes. Study observations and caveats: Moderate yet significant TCRB CDR3 shortening was seen in Type 1 diabetes patients in all four CD4+ subsets.

The sequenced material came from central memory CD4+ T cells from blood. The V and J genes are TRBV29-1 and TRBJ2-7, with D unclear. The sequence was obtained from a woman aged 40 to 50 with type 1 diabetes. The CDR3 protein is CSVSQAVSYEQYF. The CDR3 DNA is TGCAGCGTTAGCCAGGCAGTATCCTACGAGCAGTACTTC.